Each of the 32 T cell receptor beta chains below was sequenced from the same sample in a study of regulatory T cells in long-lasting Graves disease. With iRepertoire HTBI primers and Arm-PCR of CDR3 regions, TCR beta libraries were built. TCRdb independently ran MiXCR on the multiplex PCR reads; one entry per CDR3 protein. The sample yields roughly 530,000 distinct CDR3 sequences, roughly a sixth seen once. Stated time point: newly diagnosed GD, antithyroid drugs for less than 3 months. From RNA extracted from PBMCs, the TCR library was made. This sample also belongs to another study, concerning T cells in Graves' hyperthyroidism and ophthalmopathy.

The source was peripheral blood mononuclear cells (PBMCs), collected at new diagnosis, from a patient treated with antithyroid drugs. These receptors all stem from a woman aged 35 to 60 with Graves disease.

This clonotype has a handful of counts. CDR3: CASSLGRGGLETQYF. CDR3 coding DNA: TGTGCCAGCAGCTTGGGACGGGGGGGCCTGGAGACCCAGTACTTC. The chain links TRBV5-4 to TRBJ2-5, with 8 nucleotides matching TRBD2. The CDR3 loop spans 15 amino acids. Germline V gene sequence: CDR1 SGHNT, CDR2 YYREEE (reference sequence). J gave up 5 bases and V 0 bases, and 6 bases lay outside the gene matches.

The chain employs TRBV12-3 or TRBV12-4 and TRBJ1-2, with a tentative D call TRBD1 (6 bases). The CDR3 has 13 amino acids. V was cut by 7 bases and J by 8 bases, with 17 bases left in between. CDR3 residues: CASNNFQGNGYTF. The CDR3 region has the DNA TGTGCCAGCAACAATTTTCAGGGGAACGGCTACACCTTC.

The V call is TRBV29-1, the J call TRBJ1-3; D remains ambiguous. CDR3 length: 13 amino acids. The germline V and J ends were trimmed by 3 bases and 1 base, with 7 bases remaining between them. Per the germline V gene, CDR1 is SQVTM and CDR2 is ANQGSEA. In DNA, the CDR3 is TGCAGCGTTGATAGCCAGTCTGGAAACACCATATATTTT. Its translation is CSVDSQSGNTIYF.

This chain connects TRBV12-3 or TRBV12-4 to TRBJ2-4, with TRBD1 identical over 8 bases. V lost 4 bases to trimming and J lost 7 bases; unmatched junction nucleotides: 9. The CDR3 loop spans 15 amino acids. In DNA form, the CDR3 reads TGTGCCAGCAGTTCACCGGACAGGGCGGTCAACATTCAGTACTTC. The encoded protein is CASSSPDRAVNIQYF.

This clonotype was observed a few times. CDR3 sequence: CASSFWAGGYSGNTIYF. CDR3 DNA sequence: TGTGCCAGCAGCTTTTGGGCAGGGGGATACTCTGGAAACACCATATATTTT. V usage is TRBV5-8 and J usage is TRBJ1-3; 7 bases map to TRBD1. CDR1 and CDR2 from the germline V gene are SGHTS and YDEGEE. V gave up 2 bases and J gave up 0 bases; unmatched junction bases: 8. This CDR3 comprises 17 residues.

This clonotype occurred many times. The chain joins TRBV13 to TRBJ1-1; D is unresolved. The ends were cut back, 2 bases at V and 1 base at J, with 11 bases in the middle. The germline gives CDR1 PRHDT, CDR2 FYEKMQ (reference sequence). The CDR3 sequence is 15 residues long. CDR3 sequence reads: CASSLYAAGNTEAFF. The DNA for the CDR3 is TGTGCCAGCAGCTTATATGCAGCCGGGAACACTGAAGCTTTCTTT.

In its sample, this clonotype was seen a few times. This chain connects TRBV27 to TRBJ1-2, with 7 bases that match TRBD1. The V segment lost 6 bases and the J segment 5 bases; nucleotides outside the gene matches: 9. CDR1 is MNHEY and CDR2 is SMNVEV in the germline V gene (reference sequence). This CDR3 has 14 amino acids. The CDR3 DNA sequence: TGTGCCAGCAGCAGGGACAGCTCTTCGTATGGCTACACCTTC. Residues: CASSRDSSSYGYTF.

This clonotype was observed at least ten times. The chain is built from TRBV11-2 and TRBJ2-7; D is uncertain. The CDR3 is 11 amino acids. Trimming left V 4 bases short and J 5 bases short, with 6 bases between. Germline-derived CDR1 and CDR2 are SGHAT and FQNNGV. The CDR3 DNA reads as TGTGCCAGCAGCTACTTGGACGAGCAGTACTTC. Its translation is CASSYLDEQYF. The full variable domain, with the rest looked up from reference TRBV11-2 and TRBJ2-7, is EAGVAQSPRYKIIEKRQSVAFWCNPISGHATLYWYQQILGQGPKLLIQFQNNGVVDDSQLPKDRFSAERLKGVDSTLKIQPAKLEDSAVYLCASSYLDEQYFGPGTRLTVT.

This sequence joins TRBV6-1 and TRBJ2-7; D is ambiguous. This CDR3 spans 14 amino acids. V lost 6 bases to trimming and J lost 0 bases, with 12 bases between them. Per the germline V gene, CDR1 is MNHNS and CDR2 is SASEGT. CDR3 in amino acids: CASSLGTISYEQYF. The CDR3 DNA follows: TGTGCCAGCAGCCTCGGAACTATCTCCTACGAGCAGTACTTC.

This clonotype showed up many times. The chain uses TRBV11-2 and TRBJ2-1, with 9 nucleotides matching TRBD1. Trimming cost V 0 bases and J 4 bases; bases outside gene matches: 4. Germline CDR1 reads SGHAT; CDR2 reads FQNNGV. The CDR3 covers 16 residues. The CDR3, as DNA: TGTGCCAGCAGCTTAGAAGGGACAGGGAAGTACAATGAGCAGTTCTTC. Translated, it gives CASSLEGTGKYNEQFF. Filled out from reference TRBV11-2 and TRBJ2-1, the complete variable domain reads EAGVAQSPRYKIIEKRQSVAFWCNPISGHATLYWYQQILGQGPKLLIQFQNNGVVDDSQLPKDRFSAERLKGVDSTLKIQPAKLEDSAVYLCASSLEGTGKYNEQFFGPGTRLTVL.

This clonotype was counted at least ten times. DNA of the CDR3: TGTGCCAGCAGTTCGACAGGCTTTAATCAGCCCCAGCATTTT. This gives the protein CASSSTGFNQPQHF. V and J are TRBV6-5 and TRBJ1-5, with TRBD1 as a possible D gene (6 bases). V gave up 4 bases and J gave up 4 bases, with 11 bases separating them. The germline gives CDR1 MNHEY, CDR2 SVGAGI. The CDR3 is 14 amino acids.

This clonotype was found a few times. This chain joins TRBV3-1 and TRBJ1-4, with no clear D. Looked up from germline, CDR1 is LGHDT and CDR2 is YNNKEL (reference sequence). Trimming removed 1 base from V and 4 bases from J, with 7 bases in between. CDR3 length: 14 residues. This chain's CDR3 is CASSQGRSNEKLFF. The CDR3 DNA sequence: TGTGCCAGCAGCCAAGGACGGAGTAATGAAAAACTGTTTTTT.

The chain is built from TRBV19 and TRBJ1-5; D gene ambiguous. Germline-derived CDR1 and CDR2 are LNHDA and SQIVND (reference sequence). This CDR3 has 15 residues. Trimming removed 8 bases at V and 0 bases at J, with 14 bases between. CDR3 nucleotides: TGTGCCAGTGCTACGGGAGGGTATAGCAATCAGCCCCAGCATTTT. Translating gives CASATGGYSNQPQHF.

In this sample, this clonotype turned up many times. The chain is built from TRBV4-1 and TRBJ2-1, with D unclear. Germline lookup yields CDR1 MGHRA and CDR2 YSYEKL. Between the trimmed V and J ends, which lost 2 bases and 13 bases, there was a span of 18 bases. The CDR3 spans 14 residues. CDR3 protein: CASSQSIDRVYQFF. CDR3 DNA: TGCGCCAGCAGCCAATCTATAGACCGTGTTTATCAGTTCTTC.

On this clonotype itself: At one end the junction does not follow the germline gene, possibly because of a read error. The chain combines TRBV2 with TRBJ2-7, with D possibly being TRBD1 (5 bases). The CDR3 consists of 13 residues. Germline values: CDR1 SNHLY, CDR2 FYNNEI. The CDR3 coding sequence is TGCGCCAGCAGCCTAGACAGCGACGACGAGCAGTACTTC. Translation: CASSLDSDDEQYF.

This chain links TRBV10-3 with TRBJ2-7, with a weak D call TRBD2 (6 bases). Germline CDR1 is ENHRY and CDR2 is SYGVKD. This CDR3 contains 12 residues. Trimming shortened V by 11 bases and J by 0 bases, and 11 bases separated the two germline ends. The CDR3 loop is CAVGGGSYEQYF. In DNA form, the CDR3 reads TGTGCCGTTGGGGGAGGCTCCTACGAGCAGTACTTC.

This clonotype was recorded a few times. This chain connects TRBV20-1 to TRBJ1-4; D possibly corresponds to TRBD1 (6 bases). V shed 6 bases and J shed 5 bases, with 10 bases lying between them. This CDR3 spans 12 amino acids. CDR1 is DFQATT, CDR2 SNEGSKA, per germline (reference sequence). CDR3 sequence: CSAPGQNEKLFF. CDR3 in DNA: TGCAGTGCCCCTGGACAGAATGAAAAACTGTTTTTT.

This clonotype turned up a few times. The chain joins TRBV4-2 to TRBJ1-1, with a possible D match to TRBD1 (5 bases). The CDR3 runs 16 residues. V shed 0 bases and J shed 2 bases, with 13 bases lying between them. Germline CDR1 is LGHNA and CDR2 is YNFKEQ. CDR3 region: CASSQDGAGLNTEAFF. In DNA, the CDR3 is TGTGCCAGCAGCCAAGATGGGGCAGGGCTAAACACTGAAGCTTTCTTT.

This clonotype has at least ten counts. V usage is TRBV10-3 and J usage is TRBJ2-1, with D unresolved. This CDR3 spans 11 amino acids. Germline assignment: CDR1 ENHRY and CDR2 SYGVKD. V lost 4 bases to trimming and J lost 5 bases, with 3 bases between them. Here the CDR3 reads CAISGNNEQFF. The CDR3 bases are TGTGCCATCAGTGGAAACAATGAGCAGTTCTTC.

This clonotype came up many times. CDR3 protein: CSALRLEGSGTDTQYF. The CDR3 DNA reads as TGCAGTGCTCTCCGACTCGAGGGGTCTGGCACAGATACGCAGTATTTT. This chain connects TRBV20-1 to TRBJ2-3; D is tentatively TRBD1 or TRBD2 (5 bases each). The CDR3 contains 16 residues. V lost 5 bases to trimming and J lost 1 base, with 19 bases between them. The V gene's germline CDR1 is DFQATT and CDR2 SNEGSKA (reference sequence).

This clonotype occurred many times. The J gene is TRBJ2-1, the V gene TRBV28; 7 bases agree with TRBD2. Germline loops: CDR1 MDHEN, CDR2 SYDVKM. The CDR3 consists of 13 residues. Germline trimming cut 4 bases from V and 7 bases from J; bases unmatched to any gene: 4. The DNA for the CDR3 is TGTGCCAGCAGTTCGGGACTAAAAAATGAGCAGTTCTTC. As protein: CASSSGLKNEQFF.

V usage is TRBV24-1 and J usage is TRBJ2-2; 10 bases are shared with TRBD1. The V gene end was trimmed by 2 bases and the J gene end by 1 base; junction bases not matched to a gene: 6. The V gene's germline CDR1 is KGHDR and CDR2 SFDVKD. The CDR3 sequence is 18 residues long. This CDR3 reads CATSDSPGQGMNTGELFF. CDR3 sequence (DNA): TGTGCCACCAGTGATTCGCCGGGACAGGGGATGAACACCGGGGAGCTGTTTTTT.

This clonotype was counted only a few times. The CDR3 reads CASSGVPGDAFF. The DNA of the CDR3 is TGTGCCAGCAGCGGGGTACCTGGGGACGCTTTCTTT. The V gene is TRBV5-5, the J gene TRBJ1-1; D may be TRBD1 (5 bases). Per the germline V gene, CDR1 is SGHKS and CDR2 is YYEKEE (reference sequence). Trimming stripped 4 bases from V and 11 bases from J, with 15 bases between. This CDR3 is 12 amino acids long.

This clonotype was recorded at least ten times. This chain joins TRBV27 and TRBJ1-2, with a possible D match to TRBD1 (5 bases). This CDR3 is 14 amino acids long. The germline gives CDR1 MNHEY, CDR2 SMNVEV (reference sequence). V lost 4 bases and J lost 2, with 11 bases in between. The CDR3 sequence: CASSSQGRNYGYTF. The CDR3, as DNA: TGTGCCAGCAGTTCGCAGGGCCGAAACTATGGCTACACCTTC.

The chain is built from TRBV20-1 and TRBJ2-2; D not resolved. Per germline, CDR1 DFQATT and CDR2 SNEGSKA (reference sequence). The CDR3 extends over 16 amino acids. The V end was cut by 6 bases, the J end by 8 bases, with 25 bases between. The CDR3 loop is CSAGRQAVTKGGELFF. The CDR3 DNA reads TGCAGTGCAGGACGGCAGGCCGTGACCAAGGGAGGGGAGCTGTTTTTT.

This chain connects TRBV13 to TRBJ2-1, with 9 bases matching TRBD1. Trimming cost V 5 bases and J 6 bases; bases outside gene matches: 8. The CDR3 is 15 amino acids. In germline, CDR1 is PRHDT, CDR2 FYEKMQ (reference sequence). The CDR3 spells CASSHRDRDVNEQFF. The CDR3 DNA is TGTGCCAGCAGCCACCGGGACAGGGACGTCAATGAGCAGTTCTTC.

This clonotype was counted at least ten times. The CDR3 loop reads CSERRNTEAFF. CDR3 DNA sequence: TGCAGTGAGAGGAGGAACACTGAAGCTTTCTTT. This sequence joins TRBV20-1 and TRBJ1-1; unclear D gene. This CDR3 has 11 residues. Trimming removed 7 bases at V and 1 base at J, with 7 bases between. Germline V lookup: CDR1 DFQATT, CDR2 SNEGSKA (reference sequence).

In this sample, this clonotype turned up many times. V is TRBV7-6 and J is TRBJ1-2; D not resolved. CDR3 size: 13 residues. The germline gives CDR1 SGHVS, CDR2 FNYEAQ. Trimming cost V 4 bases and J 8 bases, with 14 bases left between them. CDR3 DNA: TGTGCCAGCAGCTCCCCCCCGGCTAGGGGCTACACCTTC. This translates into CASSSPPARGYTF.

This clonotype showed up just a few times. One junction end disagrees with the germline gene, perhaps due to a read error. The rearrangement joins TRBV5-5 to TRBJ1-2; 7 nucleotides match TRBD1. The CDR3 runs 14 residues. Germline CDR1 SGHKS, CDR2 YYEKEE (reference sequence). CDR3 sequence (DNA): TGTGCCAGCAGATTGGTAGGGGGCGGGGATGGCTACACCTTC. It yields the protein CASRLVGGGDGYTF.

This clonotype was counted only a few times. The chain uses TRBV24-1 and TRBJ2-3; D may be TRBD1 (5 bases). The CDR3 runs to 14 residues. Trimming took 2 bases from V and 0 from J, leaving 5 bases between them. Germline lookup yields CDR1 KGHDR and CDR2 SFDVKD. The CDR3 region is CATSDWGSTDTQYF. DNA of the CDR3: TGTGCCACCAGTGATTGGGGCAGCACAGATACGCAGTATTTT.

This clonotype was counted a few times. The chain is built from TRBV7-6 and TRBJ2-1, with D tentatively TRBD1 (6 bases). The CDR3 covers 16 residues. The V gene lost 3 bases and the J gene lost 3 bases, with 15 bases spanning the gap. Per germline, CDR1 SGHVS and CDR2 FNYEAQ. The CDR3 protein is CASSFGQSLIYNEQFF. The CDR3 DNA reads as TGTGCCAGCAGCTTTGGACAGAGCCTTATCTACAATGAGCAGTTCTTC.

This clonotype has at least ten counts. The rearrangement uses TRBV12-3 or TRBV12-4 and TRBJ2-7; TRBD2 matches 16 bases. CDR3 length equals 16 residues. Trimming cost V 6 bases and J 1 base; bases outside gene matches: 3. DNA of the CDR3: TGTGCCAGCAGCGGGACTAGCGGGGGGGCTTCCTACGAGCAGTACTTC. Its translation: CASSGTSGGASYEQYF.